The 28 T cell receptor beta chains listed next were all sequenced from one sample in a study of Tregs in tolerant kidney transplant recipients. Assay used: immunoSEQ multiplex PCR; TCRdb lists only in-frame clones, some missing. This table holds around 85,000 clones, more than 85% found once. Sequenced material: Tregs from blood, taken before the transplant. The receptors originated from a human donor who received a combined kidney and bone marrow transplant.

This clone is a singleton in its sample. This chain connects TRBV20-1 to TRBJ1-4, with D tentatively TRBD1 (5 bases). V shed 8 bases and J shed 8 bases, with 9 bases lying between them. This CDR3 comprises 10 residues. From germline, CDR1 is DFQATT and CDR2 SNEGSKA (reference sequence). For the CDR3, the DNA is TGCAGTATGAAGGGGGAAAAACTGTTTTTT. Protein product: CSMKGEKLFF.

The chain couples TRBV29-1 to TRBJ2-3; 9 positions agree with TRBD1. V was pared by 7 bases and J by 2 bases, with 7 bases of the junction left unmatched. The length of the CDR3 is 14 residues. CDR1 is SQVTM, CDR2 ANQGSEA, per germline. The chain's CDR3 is CSGGQGSNTDTQYF. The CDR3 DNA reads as TGCAGCGGGGGACAGGGTTCGAACACAGATACGCAGTATTTT.

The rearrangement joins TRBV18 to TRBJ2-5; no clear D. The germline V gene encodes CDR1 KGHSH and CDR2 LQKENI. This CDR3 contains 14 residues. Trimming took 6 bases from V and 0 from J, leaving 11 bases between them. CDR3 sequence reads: CASSTAGDQETQYF. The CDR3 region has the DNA TGTGCCAGCTCCACGGCTGGGGACCAAGAGACCCAGTACTTC.

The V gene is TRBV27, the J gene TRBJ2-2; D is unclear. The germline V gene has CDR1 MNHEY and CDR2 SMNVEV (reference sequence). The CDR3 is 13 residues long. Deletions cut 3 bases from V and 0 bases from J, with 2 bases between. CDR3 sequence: CASSFTNTGELFF. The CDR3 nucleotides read TGTGCCAGCAGTTTCACGAACACCGGGGAGCTGTTTTTT.

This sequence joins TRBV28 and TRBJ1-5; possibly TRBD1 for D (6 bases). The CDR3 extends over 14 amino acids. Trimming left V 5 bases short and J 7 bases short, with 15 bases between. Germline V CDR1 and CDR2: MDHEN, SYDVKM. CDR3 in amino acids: CASSQTGTGQPQHF. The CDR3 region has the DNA TGTGCCAGCAGTCAAACAGGGACGGGGCAGCCCCAGCATTTT.

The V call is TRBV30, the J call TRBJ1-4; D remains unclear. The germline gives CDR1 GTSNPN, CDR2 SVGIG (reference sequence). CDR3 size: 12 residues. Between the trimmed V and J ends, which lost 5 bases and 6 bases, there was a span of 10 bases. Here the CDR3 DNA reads TGTGCCTGGGATGACACCTATGAAAAACTGTTTTTT. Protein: CAWDDTYEKLFF.

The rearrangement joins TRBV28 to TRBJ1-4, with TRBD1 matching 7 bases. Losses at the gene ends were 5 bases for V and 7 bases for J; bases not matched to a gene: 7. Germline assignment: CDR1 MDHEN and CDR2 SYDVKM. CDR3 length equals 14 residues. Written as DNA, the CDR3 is TGTGCCAGCAGTGCAGGGGGGAGAGGTGAAAAACTGTTTTTT. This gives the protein CASSAGGRGEKLFF.

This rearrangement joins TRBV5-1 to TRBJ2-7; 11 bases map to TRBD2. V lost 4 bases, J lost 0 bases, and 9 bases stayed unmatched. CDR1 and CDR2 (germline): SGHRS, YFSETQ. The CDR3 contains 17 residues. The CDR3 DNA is TGCGCCAGCAGCGGGATCTATACTAGCGGGAGCTCCTACGAGCAGTACTTC. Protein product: CASSGIYTSGSSYEQYF.

CDR3 residues: CASSGGRAIDTQYF. CDR3 nucleotides: TGTGCCAGCTCAGGCGGGAGGGCCATAGATACGCAGTATTTT. This chain uses TRBV2 with TRBJ2-3; 9 bases map to TRBD2. Germline assignment: CDR1 SNHLY and CDR2 FYNNEI. Trimming cost V 8 bases and J 5 bases; bases outside gene matches: 8. The CDR3 spans 14 residues.

CDR3 region: CASRAQRNTGELFF. The CDR3 coding sequence is TGTGCCAGCAGAGCACAGCGGAACACCGGGGAGCTGTTTTTT. The chain combines TRBV6-4 with TRBJ2-2; D unclear. The CDR3 sequence is 14 residues long. The V gene lost 6 bases and the J gene lost 1 base, with 9 bases spanning the gap. Germline assignment: CDR1 MRHNA and CDR2 SNTAGT.

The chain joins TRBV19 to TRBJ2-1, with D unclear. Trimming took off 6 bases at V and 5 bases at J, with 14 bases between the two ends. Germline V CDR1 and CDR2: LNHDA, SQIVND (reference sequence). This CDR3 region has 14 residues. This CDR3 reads CASRSPRLDNEQFF. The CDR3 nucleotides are TGTGCCAGTAGATCCCCCCGGCTGGACAATGAGCAGTTCTTC.

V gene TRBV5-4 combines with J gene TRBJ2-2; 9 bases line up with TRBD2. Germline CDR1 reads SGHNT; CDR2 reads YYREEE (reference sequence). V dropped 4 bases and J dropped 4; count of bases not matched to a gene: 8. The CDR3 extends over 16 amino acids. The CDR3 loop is CASSLAGGRATGELFF. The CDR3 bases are TGTGCCAGCAGCCTCGCGGGCGGGAGGGCCACCGGGGAGCTGTTTTTT.

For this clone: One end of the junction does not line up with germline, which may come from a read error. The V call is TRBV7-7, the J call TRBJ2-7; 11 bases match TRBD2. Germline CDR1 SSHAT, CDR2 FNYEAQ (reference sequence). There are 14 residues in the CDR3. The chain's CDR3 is CASSILAGVGEQYF. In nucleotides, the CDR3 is TGTGCTAGCAGCATACTAGCGGGAGTTGGCGAGCAGTACTTC.

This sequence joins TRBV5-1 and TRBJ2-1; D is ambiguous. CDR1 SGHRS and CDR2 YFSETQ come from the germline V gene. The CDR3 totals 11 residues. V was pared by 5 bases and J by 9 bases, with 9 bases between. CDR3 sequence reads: CASSYATEQFF. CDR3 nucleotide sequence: TGCGCCAGCAGTTACGCCACTGAGCAGTTCTTC. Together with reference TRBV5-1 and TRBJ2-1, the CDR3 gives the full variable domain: KAGVTQTPRYLIKTRGQQVTLSCSPISGHRSVSWYQQTPGQGLQFLFEYFSETQRNKGNFPGRFSGRQFSNSRSEMNVSTLELGDSALYLCASSYATEQFFGPGTRLTVL.

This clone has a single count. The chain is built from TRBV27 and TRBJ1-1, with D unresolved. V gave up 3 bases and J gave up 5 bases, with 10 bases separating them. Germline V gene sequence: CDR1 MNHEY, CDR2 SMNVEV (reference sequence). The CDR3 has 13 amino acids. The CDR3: CASSLGSRTEAFF. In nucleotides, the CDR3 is TGTGCCAGCAGTTTGGGGAGCCGGACTGAAGCTTTCTTT.

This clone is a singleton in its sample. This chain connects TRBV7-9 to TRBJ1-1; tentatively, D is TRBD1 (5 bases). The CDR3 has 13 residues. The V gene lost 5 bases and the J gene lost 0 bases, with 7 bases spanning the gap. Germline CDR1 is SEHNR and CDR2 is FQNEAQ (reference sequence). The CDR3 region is CASSRQLNTEAFF. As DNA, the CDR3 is TGTGCCAGCAGCCGACAGTTGAACACTGAAGCTTTCTTT.

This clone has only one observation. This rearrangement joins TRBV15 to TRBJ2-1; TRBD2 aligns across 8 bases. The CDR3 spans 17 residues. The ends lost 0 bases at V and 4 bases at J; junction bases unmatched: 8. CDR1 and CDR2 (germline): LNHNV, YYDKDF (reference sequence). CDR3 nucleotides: TGTGCCACCAGCAGAGATTCGGGTAGCGGGATATACAATGAGCAGTTCTTC. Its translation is CATSRDSGSGIYNEQFF.

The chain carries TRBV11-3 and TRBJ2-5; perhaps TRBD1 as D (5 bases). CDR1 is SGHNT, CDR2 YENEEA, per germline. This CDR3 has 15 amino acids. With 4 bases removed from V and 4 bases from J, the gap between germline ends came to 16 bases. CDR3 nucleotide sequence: TGTGCCAGCAGCTCCCTCCAGGGTAAAGGAGAGACCCAGTACTTC. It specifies CASSSLQGKGETQYF.

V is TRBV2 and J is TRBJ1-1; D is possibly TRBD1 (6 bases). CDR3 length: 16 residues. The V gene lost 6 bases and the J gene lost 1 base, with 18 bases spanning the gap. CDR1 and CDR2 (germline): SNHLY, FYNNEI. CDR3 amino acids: CASRPFGGTPNTEAFF. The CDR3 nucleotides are TGTGCCAGCAGACCTTTCGGTGGGACACCGAACACTGAAGCTTTCTTT.

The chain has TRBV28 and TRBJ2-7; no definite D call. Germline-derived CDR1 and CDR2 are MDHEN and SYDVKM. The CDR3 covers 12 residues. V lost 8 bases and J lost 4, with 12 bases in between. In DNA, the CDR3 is TGTGCCAGCGGGAAATTAGAGTACGAGCAGTACTTC. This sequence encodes CASGKLEYEQYF.

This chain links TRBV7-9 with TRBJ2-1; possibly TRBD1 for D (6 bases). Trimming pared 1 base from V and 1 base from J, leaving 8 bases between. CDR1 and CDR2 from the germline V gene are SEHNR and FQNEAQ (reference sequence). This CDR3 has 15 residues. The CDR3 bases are TGTGCCAGCAGCTTAGAGGGGGAGTCCTACAATGAGCAGTTCTTC. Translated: CASSLEGESYNEQFF.

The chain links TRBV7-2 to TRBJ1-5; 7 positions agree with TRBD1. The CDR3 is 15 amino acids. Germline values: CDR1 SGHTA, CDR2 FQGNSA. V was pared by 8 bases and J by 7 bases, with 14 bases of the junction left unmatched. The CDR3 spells CASSPSGGRGQPQHF. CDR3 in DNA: TGTGCCAGCTCTCCGTCAGGGGGACGAGGCCAGCCCCAGCATTTT. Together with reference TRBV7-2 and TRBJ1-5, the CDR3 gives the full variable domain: GAGVSQSPSNKVTEKGKDVELRCDPISGHTALYWYRQSLGQGLEFLIYFQGNSAPDKSGLPSDRFSAERTGGSVSTLTIQRTQQEDSAVYLCASSPSGGRGQPQHFGDGTRLSIL.

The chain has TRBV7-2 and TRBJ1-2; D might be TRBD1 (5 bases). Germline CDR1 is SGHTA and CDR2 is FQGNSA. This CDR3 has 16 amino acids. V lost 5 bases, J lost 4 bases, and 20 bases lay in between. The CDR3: CASSPNSDGGSYGYTF. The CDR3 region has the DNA TGTGCCAGCAGCCCTAATTCCGACGGGGGGAGCTATGGCTACACCTTC.

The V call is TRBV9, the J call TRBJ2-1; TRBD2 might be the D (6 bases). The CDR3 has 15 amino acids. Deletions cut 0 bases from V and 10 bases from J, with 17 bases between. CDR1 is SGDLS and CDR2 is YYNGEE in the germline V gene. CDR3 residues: CASSVDGTGASEQFF. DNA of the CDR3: TGTGCCAGCAGCGTAGACGGGACTGGGGCCTCGGAGCAGTTCTTC.

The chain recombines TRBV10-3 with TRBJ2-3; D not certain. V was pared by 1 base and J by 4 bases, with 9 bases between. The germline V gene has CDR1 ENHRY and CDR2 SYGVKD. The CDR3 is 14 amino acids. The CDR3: CAISEYQRADTQYF. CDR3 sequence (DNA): TGTGCCATCAGTGAGTATCAGCGAGCAGATACGCAGTATTTT.

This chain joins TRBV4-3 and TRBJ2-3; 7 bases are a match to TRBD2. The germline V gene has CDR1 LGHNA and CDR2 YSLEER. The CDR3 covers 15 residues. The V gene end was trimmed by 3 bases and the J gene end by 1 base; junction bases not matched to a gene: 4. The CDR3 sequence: CASSHGGEGTDTQYF. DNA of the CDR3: TGCGCCAGCAGCCATGGGGGGGAGGGCACAGATACGCAGTATTTT.

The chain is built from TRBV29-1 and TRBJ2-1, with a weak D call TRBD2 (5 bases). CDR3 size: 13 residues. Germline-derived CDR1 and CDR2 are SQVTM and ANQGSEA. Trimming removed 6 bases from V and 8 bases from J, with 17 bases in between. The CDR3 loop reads CSVRSASTHEQFF. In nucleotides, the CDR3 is TGCAGCGTGAGGTCGGCTAGCACCCATGAGCAGTTCTTC.

This CDR3 reads CASSDPRDGPQHF. CDR3 sequence (DNA): TGTGCCAGCAGTGACCCCAGGGACGGGCCCCAGCATTTT. The gene calls are TRBV6-4 and TRBJ1-5, with D perhaps matching TRBD1 (5 bases). CDR1 is MRHNA, CDR2 SNTAGT, per germline. Trimming removed 2 bases at V and 9 bases at J, with 11 bases between. The CDR3 runs to 13 residues.